Given below is one TCR beta chain in context. This record belongs to a study of OX40 agonist ivuxolimab in advanced cancers. Whole-study context: Eligibility admitted prior anti-PD-1, anti-PD-L1 or anti-CTLA-4 therapy; 40% had some. Three patients, one with hepatocellular carcinoma and two with cutaneous melanoma, achieved partial responses.

Germline loops: CDR1 PRHDT, CDR2 FYEKMQ (reference sequence). V was cut by 1 base and J by 5 bases, with 12 bases left in between. This CDR3 has 15 amino acids. Patients were ineligible given autoimmune disease history or systemic immunosuppression. Sequencing was performed with immunoSEQ multiplex PCR; in TCRdb, only in-frame clones are kept and a portion is missing. The sample contains around 64,000 clones, about 90% of which appear only once. This receptor was obtained from an adult with an advanced solid tumor such as melanoma, head and neck, liver or kidney cancer. The source material was CD4+ or CD8+ T cells sorted from blood, sampled in a trial of the OX40 agonist ivuxolimab. The chain carries TRBV13 and TRBJ2-1; no clear D gene. The chain's CDR3 is CASSLEGLPNNEQFF. The CDR3 DNA follows: TGTGCCAGCAGCTTAGAGGGCCTACCTAACAATGAGCAGTTCTTC.